The clone carrying this T cell receptor (beta chain) was counted many times. The CDR3 regions of TCR beta were amplified from RNA transcripts. The HTBI primer set was used in a first-round RT-PCR of the TCR CDR3. From the multiplex PCR reads, TCRdb called clonotypes with MiXCR, one entry per CDR3 protein. Of about 420,000 distinct CDR3 sequences in the sample, less than 20% were seen once. This sample stems from a study of T cells in Graves' hyperthyroidism and ophthalmopathy. CDR3 length equals 16 residues. Germline CDR1 and CDR2: GTSNPN and SVGIG (reference sequence). The germline V and J ends were trimmed by 3 bases and 4 bases, with 21 bases remaining between them. Graves' hyperthyroidism without ophthalmopathy progression within 18 months was termed stable.

Material for sequencing was blood. This TCR derives from a young woman with Graves' hyperthyroidism. The V and J genes are TRBV30 and TRBJ1-2; a possible D gene is TRBD1 (6 bases). The CDR3 coding sequence is TGTGCCTGGAGCCCAATGGGGGGCCACTGGGGCTATGGCTACACCTTC. Its protein product is CAWSPMGGHWGYGYTF.